There are a few counts of the clone carrying this T cell receptor (delta chain). Antigen unknown. Sequences come from RNA converted to cDNA by reverse transcription. Multiplex PCR used pooled V-gene forward primers and a constant-region reverse primer to amplify CDR3s. TCRdb reapplied CATT to the multiplex PCR reads. The table has approximately 25,000 delta-chain clones, about 7.4% seen once. This entry is derived from a study of Vδ1+ human thymocytes. Study-wide points: Thymic delta-chain repertoires held 20% to 25% Vdelta2 sequences and few Vdelta3, despite high sort purity. In the thymus, TRG and TRD repertoires looked highly polyclonal with Gaussian CDR3 lengths. Many TRG clonotypes were shared between donors; TRD repertoires were essentially private.

The germline V gene encodes CDR1 TSWWSYY and CDR2 QGS. The V and J ends lost 1 base and 3 bases, in that order; junction bases with no gene match: 24. The CDR3 runs to 22 residues. This receptor was obtained from a girl in the first two years of life who had congenital heart surgery. This chain connects TRDV1 to TRDJ1, with 9 bases that match TRDD3. Source material: Vdelta1+ gamma-delta thymocytes from the thymus. Subset: FACS-sorted CD3+ TCRalphabeta- TCRVdelta1+ TCRVdelta2- thymocytes. CDR3 coding DNA: TGTGCTCTTGGGGAACATAAAGGGAATTCCGTCTGGGGGATTTTCGACGCCGATAAACTCATCTTT. It is translated as CALGEHKGNSVWGIFDADKLIF.